The 17 T cell receptor beta chains below were found in one sample sequenced in a study of blood T cell repertoires in COVID-19. The table came from immunoSEQ multiplex PCR; TCRdb's copy has only in-frame clones and leaves some out. This table has 150,000 to 200,000 clones, just under 90% appearing once. Sample: peripheral blood. The source is a woman younger than 30 who had recovered from COVID-19.

CDR3 coding DNA: TGTGCCAGCAACCAATGGGGGGGCCCCAGGGGCTACACCTTC. This sequence encodes CASNQWGGPRGYTF. This chain joins TRBV9 and TRBJ1-2, with D possibly TRBD1 on 6 matching bases. Germline V gives CDR1 SGDLS, CDR2 YYNGEE. Trimming pared 6 bases from V and 8 bases from J, leaving 20 bases between. The CDR3 spans 14 residues.

The rearrangement uses TRBV7-8 and TRBJ1-2; D possibly corresponds to TRBD1 (6 bases). The germline gives CDR1 SGHVS, CDR2 FQNEAQ. V dropped 1 base and J dropped 4 bases, with 13 bases sitting between them. The CDR3 consists of 15 residues. CDR3 bases: TGTGCCAGCAGCTTAGTACAGGGTGCTGGCTATGGCTACACCTTC. Translating gives CASSLVQGAGYGYTF.

The chain uses TRBV6-4 and TRBJ1-6, with 9 bases fitting TRBD1. The V and J ends lost 2 bases and 7 bases, in that order; junction bases with no gene match: 9. This CDR3 has 17 amino acids. Per the germline V gene, CDR1 is MRHNA and CDR2 is SNTAGT. As DNA, the CDR3 is TGTGCCAGCAGTGACCCCCGGGACAGGGAGAGCAATTCACCCCTCCACTTT. Its protein is CASSDPRDRESNSPLHF.

The CDR3 DNA reads TGTGCCAGCAGCCAAGCTAGTGCGGGGGACCGCACAGATACGCAGTATTTT. Translation: CASSQASAGDRTDTQYF. V and J are TRBV3-1 (or the pseudogene TRBV3-2) and TRBJ2-3, with 7 bases lining up with TRBD2. Trimming removed 1 base from V and 1 base from J; junction bases left unmatched: 8. The CDR3 runs to 17 residues. From germline, CDR1 is LGHDT and CDR2 YNNKEL (reference sequence).

The V call is TRBV7-2, the J call TRBJ2-1; TRBD2 aligns across 15 bases. Germline trimming cut 5 bases from V and 7 bases from J; bases unmatched to any gene: 6. Germline lookup yields CDR1 SGHTA and CDR2 FQGNSA. The CDR3 covers 16 residues. CDR3 nucleotide sequence: TGTGCCAGCAGCCAGAGGACTAGCGGGGGGGTGAATGAGCAGTTCTTC. Amino acid sequence: CASSQRTSGGVNEQFF. The whole variable domain, remainder taken from reference TRBV7-2 and TRBJ2-1, is GAGVSQSPSNKVTEKGKDVELRCDPISGHTALYWYRQSLGQGLEFLIYFQGNSAPDKSGLPSDRFSAERTGGSVSTLTIQRTQQEDSAVYLCASSQRTSGGVNEQFFGPGTRLTVL.

The chain links TRBV7-3 to TRBJ2-1; 11 nucleotides match TRBD2. V trimming: 0 bases; J trimming: 8 bases; junction bases outside the gene matches: 12. Germline-derived CDR1 and CDR2 are SGHTA and FQGTGA. This CDR3 has 18 residues. In nucleotides, the CDR3 is TGTGCCAGCAGCTTAACGGGGCGTGCTAGCGGGAGGAGGGATGAGCAGTTCTTC. This gives the protein CASSLTGRASGRRDEQFF.

This chain links TRBV25-1 with TRBJ2-3, with D tentatively TRBD2 (5 bases). This CDR3 is 16 amino acids long. The V end lost 3 bases, the J end lost 0 bases, and 13 bases lay between the germline ends. Germline assignment: CDR1 MGHDK and CDR2 SYGVNS. The CDR3 here is CASSDPRLRSTDTQYF. CDR3 coding DNA: TGTGCCAGCAGTGACCCGAGACTACGTAGCACAGATACGCAGTATTTT.

This clone was observed a few times. The chain links TRBV6-2 or TRBV6-3 to TRBJ2-3, with 7 bases lining up with TRBD1. Losses at the gene ends were 4 bases for V and 2 bases for J; bases not matched to a gene: 3. Per the germline V gene, CDR1 is MNHEY and CDR2 is SVGEGT. There are 14 residues in the CDR3. The CDR3 loop is CASSSTGITDTQYF. The DNA of the CDR3 is TGTGCCAGCAGTTCGACAGGGATCACAGATACGCAGTATTTT.

The J gene is TRBJ2-2, the V gene TRBV4-1; TRBD2 matches 12 bases. The V and J ends lost 3 bases and 3 bases, in that order; junction bases with no gene match: 8. Germline CDR1 reads MGHRA; CDR2 reads YSYEKL. The CDR3 has 18 residues. The CDR3 sequence: CASSQSRLAGEYTGELFF. CDR3 coding DNA: TGCGCCAGCAGCCAGAGTAGACTAGCGGGAGAGTACACCGGGGAGCTGTTTTTT.

A single count supports this clone. The chain couples TRBV6-5 to TRBJ1-4; 7 bases align to TRBD1. Germline V CDR1 and CDR2: MNHEY, SVGAGI. The CDR3 spans 16 residues. V was clipped by 4 bases and J by 2 bases; unmatched bases: 7. DNA for the CDR3: TGTGCCAGCAGTTCGCGACAGGGCCGGACTAATGAAAAACTGTTTTTT. It is translated as CASSSRQGRTNEKLFF.

In the case of this clone: This sample also contains other DNA sequences that code for the same CDR3. V is TRBV9 and J is TRBJ1-6; possibly TRBD1 for D (5 bases). Germline CDR1 SGDLS, CDR2 YYNGEE. The V gene lost 0 bases and the J gene lost 7 bases, with 14 bases spanning the gap. The CDR3 loop spans 16 amino acids. The CDR3 is CASSVVAGTGNSPLHF. The CDR3 DNA follows: TGTGCCAGCAGCGTAGTGGCGGGGACCGGGAATTCACCCCTCCACTTT.

The rearrangement joins TRBV19 to TRBJ2-1; D may be TRBD2 (6 bases). The CDR3 runs to 15 residues. Per the germline V gene, CDR1 is LNHDA and CDR2 is SQIVND (reference sequence). Trimming pared 6 bases from V and 7 bases from J, leaving 19 bases between. CDR3 in DNA: TGTGCCAGTAGCAAGAGCCCCTACCGGGAGAATGAGCAGTTCTTC. Translated, it gives CASSKSPYRENEQFF.

This chain joins TRBV6-5 and TRBJ2-7; maybe TRBD2 (6 bases). Germline V gives CDR1 MNHEY, CDR2 SVGAGI. V lost 7 bases and J 2 bases, leaving 9 bases between the germline ends. There are 12 residues in the CDR3. CDR3 region: CASKEGPYEQYF. The CDR3 region has the DNA TGTGCCAGCAAGGAGGGCCCCTACGAGCAGTACTTC.

The V gene is TRBV9, the J gene TRBJ2-1, with TRBD2 identical over 10 bases. CDR1 is SGDLS, CDR2 YYNGEE, per germline. The CDR3 is made up of 15 amino acids. After removal of 0 bases from V and 7 bases from J, the junction contained 4 bases not matched to a gene. CDR3 sequence (DNA): TGTGCCAGCAGCGTAGAACTAGCGGGATTGAATGAGCAGTTCTTC. Its protein is CASSVELAGLNEQFF.

This clone was seen a single time. The rearrangement joins TRBV19 to TRBJ2-1, with a tentative D call TRBD2 (7 bases). CDR3 length equals 17 residues. Germline CDR1 and CDR2: LNHDA and SQIVND (reference sequence). The V gene lost 5 bases and the J gene lost 1 base, with 18 bases spanning the gap. This CDR3 reads CASSVIAGRGSYNEQFF. In DNA form, the CDR3 reads TGTGCCAGTAGTGTAATAGCGGGCAGGGGTTCCTACAATGAGCAGTTCTTC.

The V call is TRBV7-3, the J call TRBJ2-5; 12 bases align to TRBD1. V dropped 5 bases and J dropped 5; count of bases not matched to a gene: 9. CDR3 length: 16 residues. Germline assignment: CDR1 SGHTA and CDR2 FQGTGA. The CDR3 DNA is TGTGCCAGCAGCGCCACCGGGACAGGGGGCTCTGAGACCCAGTACTTC. Translating it yields CASSATGTGGSETQYF.

The CDR3: CASSLTSGRSYEQYV. CDR3 DNA: TGTGCCAGCAGTCTAACTAGCGGGCGCTCCTACGAGCAGTACGTC. The chain has TRBV6-5 and TRBJ2-7, with 9 bases lining up with TRBD2. The CDR3 consists of 15 residues. V shed 5 bases and J 0 bases; nucleotides not matched to a gene: 5. Germline loops: CDR1 MNHEY, CDR2 SVGAGI.